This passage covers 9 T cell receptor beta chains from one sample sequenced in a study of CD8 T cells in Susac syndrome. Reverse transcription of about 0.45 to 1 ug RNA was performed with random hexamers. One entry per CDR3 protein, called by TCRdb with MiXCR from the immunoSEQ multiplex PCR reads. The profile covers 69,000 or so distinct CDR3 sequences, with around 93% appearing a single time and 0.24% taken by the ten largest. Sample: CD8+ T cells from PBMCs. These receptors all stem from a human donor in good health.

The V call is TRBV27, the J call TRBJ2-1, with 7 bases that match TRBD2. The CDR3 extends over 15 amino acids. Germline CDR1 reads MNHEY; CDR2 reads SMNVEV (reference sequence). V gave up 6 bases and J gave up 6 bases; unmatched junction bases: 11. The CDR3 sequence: CASSLMGGGFNEQFF. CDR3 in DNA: TGTGCCAGCAGCTTAATGGGGGGGGGTTTCAATGAGCAGTTCTTC.

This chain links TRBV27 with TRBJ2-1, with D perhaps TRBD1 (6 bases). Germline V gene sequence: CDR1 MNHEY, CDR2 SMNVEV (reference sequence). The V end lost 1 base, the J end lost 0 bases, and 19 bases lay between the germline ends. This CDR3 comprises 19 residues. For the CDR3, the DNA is TGTGCCAGCAGTTTATGGGTCCCACAGGGCCAAAGCTCCTACAATGAGCAGTTCTTC. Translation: CASSLWVPQGQSSYNEQFF.

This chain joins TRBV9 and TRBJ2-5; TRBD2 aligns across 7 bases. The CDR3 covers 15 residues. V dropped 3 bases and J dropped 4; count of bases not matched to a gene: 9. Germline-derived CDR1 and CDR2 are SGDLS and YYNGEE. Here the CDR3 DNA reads TGTGCCAGCAGCGAGCGAAGCGGGGCGGGAGAGACCCAGTACTTC. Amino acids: CASSERSGAGETQYF.

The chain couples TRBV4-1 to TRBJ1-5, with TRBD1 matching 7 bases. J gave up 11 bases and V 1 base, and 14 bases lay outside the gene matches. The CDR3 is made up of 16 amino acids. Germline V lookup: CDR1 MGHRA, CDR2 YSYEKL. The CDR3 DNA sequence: TGCGCCAGCAGCCAAGGGGAGGGACAGCTTGGGCGGGCCCAGCATTTT. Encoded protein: CASSQGEGQLGRAQHF.

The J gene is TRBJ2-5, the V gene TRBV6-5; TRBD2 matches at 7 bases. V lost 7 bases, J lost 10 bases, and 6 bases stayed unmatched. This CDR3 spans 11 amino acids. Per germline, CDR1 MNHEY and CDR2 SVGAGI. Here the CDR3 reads CASMGGGYQYF. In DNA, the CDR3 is TGTGCCAGCATGGGCGGGGGATACCAGTACTTC.

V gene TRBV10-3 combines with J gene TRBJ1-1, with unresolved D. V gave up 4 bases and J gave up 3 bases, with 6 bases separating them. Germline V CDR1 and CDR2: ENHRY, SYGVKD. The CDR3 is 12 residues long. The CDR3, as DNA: TGTGCCATCAGTGTTGGGCACACTGAAGCTTTCTTT. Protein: CAISVGHTEAFF.

The CDR3 reads CSSGGSVDEQFF. CDR3 bases: TGCAGCTCCGGGGGCTCAGTAGATGAGCAGTTCTTC. This chain links TRBV29-1 with TRBJ2-1, with D perhaps given as TRBD1 or TRBD2 (6 bases each). Germline V CDR1 and CDR2: SQVTM, ANQGSEA. This CDR3 has 12 amino acids. Trimming shortened V by 8 bases and J by 8 bases, and 16 bases separated the two germline ends.

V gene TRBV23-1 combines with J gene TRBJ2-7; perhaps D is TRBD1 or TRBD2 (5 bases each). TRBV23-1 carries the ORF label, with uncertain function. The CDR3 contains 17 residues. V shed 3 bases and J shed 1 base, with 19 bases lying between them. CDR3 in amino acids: CASSQSPEGKGSYEQYV. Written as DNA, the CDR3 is TGCGCCAGCAGTCAGTCCCCTGAGGGGAAGGGTTCCTACGAGCAGTACGTC.

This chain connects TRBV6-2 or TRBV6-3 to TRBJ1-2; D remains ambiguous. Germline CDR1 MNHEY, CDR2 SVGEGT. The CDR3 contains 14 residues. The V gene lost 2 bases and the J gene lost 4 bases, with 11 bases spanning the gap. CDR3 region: CASSYGPPPYGYTF. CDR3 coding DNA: TGTGCCAGCAGTTACGGGCCTCCGCCCTATGGCTACACCTTC.